This T cell receptor (beta chain) comes out of a study of beta chain features in type 1 diabetes listed by TCRdb under 2018. Looking at the study overall: Mean age, gender distribution, total cell number and subset yield were not different between patients and healthy donors. The study compared TCRB repertoires of sorted circulating CD4+ T cell subsets between recently diagnosed type 1 diabetes patients and matched healthy donors. A total of over 90,000,000 sorted cells were examined across all samples, and a strong correlation was observed between cell number per subset and RNA yield. Whereas all 30 or so donors provided naive and central memory subsets, regulatory and stem cell-like memory subsets were isolated from just 8 patients and roughly 8 healthy donors. Overall results and qualifications from the work: Naive, central memory and regulatory TCRB repertoires appeared to be more similar among patients than among healthy donors. In all four CD4+ subsets, TCRB CDR3 length was moderately but significantly shorter in type 1 diabetes patients. Shorter templates might be favored by PCR, yet because patient and control samples were amplified and corrected together, any such skew would affect both groups equally. At VDJ recombination sites, patients with type 1 diabetes made fewer insertions and deleted more nucleotides, a pattern implying thymic rearrangement abnormalities. HLA sub-analyses involved small numbers of individuals, so any influence of HLA type on TCRB rearrangement remained unresolved. Because cDNA rather than genomic DNA was sequenced, highly expressing activated cells could have been over-represented, although no difference in activation and CD3 levels was found between groups.

The entire isolated RNA was reverse transcribed using the High Capacity cDNA Reverse Transcription Kit, and thus expressed TCRB transcripts were sequenced. Deep immunoSEQ sequencing was applied to naive, central memory and regulatory T cell samples, giving an average of around 4 million total reads per sample. After sorted cells were lysed in RLT buffer, RNA was extracted with DNase-treated RNeasy Micro or Mini kits, with the choice depending on cell number. Each cell subset was processed on its own to prevent cross-contamination, while patient and healthy donor samples were processed together. The immunoSEQ multiplex PCR was used to amplify TCRB sequences from cDNA, yielding 87-bp fragments that span the CDR3 region. Amplicons were sequenced on the Illumina HiSeq platform. Per the original workflow: Synthetic template baselines were used to correct PCR bias computationally, reads within Hamming distance 2 were collapsed, and singletons that could not be merged were discarded. By aligning reads against IMGT, V, D and J genes, CDR3 length, and insertions or deletions at six rearrangement sites were assigned. Within each subset, clonotype counts were normalized to sorted cell number, and only after that were true diversity and Gini coefficients computed with the tcR R package. The overlap coefficient, calculated on TCRB nucleotide sequences, was used to measure repertoire sharing. Out-of-frame TCRB sequences from naive cells were analyzed as a proxy for the pre-selection repertoire. In its TCRdb copy, this immuneACCESS table keeps in-frame sequences only and misses some clones. Where compared with another copy, unresolved V genes explain less than half of these, and the others have no known cause. The V and J calls and clone size were taken over from that table, and D and trimming were inferred from the DNA. Counted in this sample were over 500,000 clones; roughly 16% of them appeared once. The biggest ten clones account for roughly 0.098% of the sample.

Trimming leaves V shorter by 7 bases and J shorter by 5 bases, with the junction holding 20 bases beyond the gene matches. According to the germline V gene, CDR1 reads SGHTA and CDR2 reads FQGNSA. The CDR3 starts with the cysteine, ends with the phenylalanine, and has 18 residues. The DNA shown is the 54-base CDR3, in frame from base 1. Each donor gave one peripheral blood draw, averaging approximately 120 mL, which was collected into heparinised tubes. A BD FACSAria II was used to sort naive, central memory, regulatory and stem cell-like memory CD4+ T cells with a panel that included CD45RO, CCR7, CD25, CD127, CD95 and CD27. A purity above 98% was achieved for all sorted populations. PBMCs were isolated right away by Lymphoprep density gradient centrifugation and were stained directly, without culture. Samples were stained and sorted in pairs, with one healthy donor and one patient per experiment, so that batch effects were minimized.

In the case of this clone: Its antigen remains unidentified. Base qualities are missing; no much larger clone stands one base away.

Here the chain combines TRBV7-2 and TRBJ2-3; TRBD1 matches 8 bases in the middle. The sequence was collected from a man aged 18 to 35 in good health. Material for sequencing was naive CD4+ T cells from blood. In light of the paper, this sample's cell subset or site label describes: true naive CD4+ T cells. The sequence in DNA is TGTGCCAGCAACCCCGAAGGGACAGGAACCCCTAAGCTAGATACGCAGTATTTT. It codes for CASNPEGTGTPKLDTQYF.